The 12 T cell receptor beta chains listed next were all sequenced from one sample in a study of blood T cells in healthy people across ages. A second about 7 to 12 cycle PCR used barcoded and J-beta primers. TCRdb redid the calling of the 5' RACE reads with MiXCR, one entry per CDR3 protein. This table holds 650,000 to 800,000 distinct CDR3 sequences, roughly 44% found once. Sequences were obtained from blood. These receptors were taken from a man in his sixties in good health.

The rearrangement joins TRBV3-1 to TRBJ2-1, with D possibly being TRBD2 (6 bases). Trimming took 5 bases from V and 7 from J, leaving 15 bases between them. Germline V gene data show CDR1 as LGHDT and CDR2 as YNNKEL (reference sequence). The CDR3 is made up of 14 amino acids. In DNA form, the CDR3 reads TGTGCCAGCAGCACCCGCGGGGCAGGGAATGAGCAGTTCTTC. Its protein is CASSTRGAGNEQFF.

V and J are TRBV5-6 and TRBJ1-2; no firm D call. Looked up from germline, CDR1 is SGHDT and CDR2 is YYEEEE. The CDR3 extends over 12 amino acids. Trimming stripped 1 base from V and 8 bases from J, with 9 bases between. The DNA of the CDR3 is TGTGCCAGCAGCTTGTGGGGTTCCGGCTACACCTTC. It yields the protein CASSLWGSGYTF.

This chain links TRBV6-2 or TRBV6-3 with TRBJ2-7, with 10 bases identical to TRBD1. This CDR3 contains 15 residues. V trimming: 6 bases; J trimming: 5 bases; junction bases outside the gene matches: 10. The germline gives CDR1 MNHEY, CDR2 SVGEGT. The CDR3 reads CASRETGGESDEQYF. CDR3 nucleotide sequence: TGTGCCAGCAGAGAGACAGGGGGCGAATCCGACGAGCAGTACTTC.

This clonotype was counted between two and nine times. The CDR3 is CASSAWTGYNEQFF. The CDR3 DNA sequence: TGTGCCAGCAGTGCCTGGACAGGATACAATGAGCAGTTCTTC. The chain has TRBV3-1 and TRBJ2-1; 7 nucleotides align to TRBD1. V lost 6 bases to trimming and J lost 4 bases; unmatched junction nucleotides: 6. The CDR3 spans 14 residues. Germline CDR1 is LGHDT and CDR2 is YNNKEL (reference sequence).

The chain has TRBV20-1 and TRBJ2-1; 11 bases fit TRBD2. V lost 5 bases to trimming and J lost 0 bases; unmatched junction nucleotides: 9. Germline loops: CDR1 DFQATT, CDR2 SNEGSKA (reference sequence). The CDR3 is 17 residues long. For the CDR3, the DNA is TGCAGTGCTTTACGACTAGCGGGACAAGCCTCCTACAATGAGCAGTTCTTC. Amino acid sequence: CSALRLAGQASYNEQFF.

The CDR3 spells CASNSSRTIYGYTF. The CDR3 DNA is TGTGCCAGCAACTCATCAAGGACTATCTATGGCTACACCTTC. This chain connects TRBV7-9 to TRBJ1-2; no reliable D call. V lost 7 bases, J lost 4 bases, and 16 bases lay in between. Germline values: CDR1 SEHNR, CDR2 FQNEAQ (reference sequence). CDR3 length equals 14 residues.

This clonotype was picked up a small number of times. The genes are TRBV4-3 and TRBJ2-1; a weak D match, TRBD2 (7 bases). Germline V gene lookup returns CDR1 LGHNA and CDR2 YSLEER. This CDR3 has 14 amino acids. V shed 1 base and J shed 6 bases, with 10 bases lying between them. The CDR3 DNA sequence: TGCGCCAGCAGCCAAGGGGGGGGGCTCAATGAGCAGTTCTTC. Its protein is CASSQGGGLNEQFF.

With regard to this clonotype: A junction boundary mismatches the germline segment, possibly from a read error. The chain employs TRBV12-3 or TRBV12-4 and TRBJ2-1, with a tentative D call TRBD2 (7 bases). CDR3 size: 14 residues. CDR3 sequence (DNA): TGTGCCAGCAGTTTAGCGGGGGGGCGTAGTGAGCGGTTCTTC. Its translation: CASSLAGGRSERFF.

This clonotype was recorded at least ten times. This chain links TRBV5-1 with TRBJ2-1; 7 nucleotides agree with TRBD2. Germline loops: CDR1 SGHRS, CDR2 YFSETQ. The V segment lost 8 bases and the J segment 11 bases; nucleotides outside the gene matches: 13. The CDR3 runs to 13 residues. The CDR3 protein is CARAGDGRFKQFF. The CDR3 nucleotides are TGCGCCAGGGCGGGGGACGGCCGTTTTAAGCAGTTCTTC.

J is TRBJ2-2 and V is TRBV7-9, with 8 bases aligning to TRBD2. V trimming: 6 bases; J trimming: 4 bases; junction bases outside the gene matches: 7. CDR1 is SEHNR and CDR2 is FQNEAQ in the germline V gene (reference sequence). The CDR3 is 15 residues long. The CDR3 sequence is CASRAGELRTGELFF. For the CDR3, the DNA is TGTGCCAGCAGAGCGGGGGAGTTACGCACCGGGGAGCTGTTTTTT.

The chain recombines TRBV7-2 with TRBJ2-5; tentatively, D is TRBD2 (6 bases). The length of the CDR3 is 16 residues. Looked up from germline, CDR1 is SGHTA and CDR2 is FQGNSA. V was trimmed by 1 base and J by 5 bases, leaving 17 bases between them. CDR3 loop: CASSLDLRGARETQYF. In nucleotides, the CDR3 is TGTGCCAGCAGCTTAGACCTCCGCGGGGCGCGGGAGACCCAGTACTTC.

The chain uses TRBV2 and TRBJ2-3, with a weak D call TRBD2 (7 bases). V was clipped by 11 bases and J by 5 bases, with 20 bases between them. The CDR3 has 14 residues. CDR1 is SNHLY and CDR2 is FYNNEI in the germline V gene. The CDR3 region is CAVGEGGSGDTQYF. The CDR3 DNA reads as TGTGCCGTCGGGGAGGGGGGCTCCGGAGATACGCAGTATTTT.